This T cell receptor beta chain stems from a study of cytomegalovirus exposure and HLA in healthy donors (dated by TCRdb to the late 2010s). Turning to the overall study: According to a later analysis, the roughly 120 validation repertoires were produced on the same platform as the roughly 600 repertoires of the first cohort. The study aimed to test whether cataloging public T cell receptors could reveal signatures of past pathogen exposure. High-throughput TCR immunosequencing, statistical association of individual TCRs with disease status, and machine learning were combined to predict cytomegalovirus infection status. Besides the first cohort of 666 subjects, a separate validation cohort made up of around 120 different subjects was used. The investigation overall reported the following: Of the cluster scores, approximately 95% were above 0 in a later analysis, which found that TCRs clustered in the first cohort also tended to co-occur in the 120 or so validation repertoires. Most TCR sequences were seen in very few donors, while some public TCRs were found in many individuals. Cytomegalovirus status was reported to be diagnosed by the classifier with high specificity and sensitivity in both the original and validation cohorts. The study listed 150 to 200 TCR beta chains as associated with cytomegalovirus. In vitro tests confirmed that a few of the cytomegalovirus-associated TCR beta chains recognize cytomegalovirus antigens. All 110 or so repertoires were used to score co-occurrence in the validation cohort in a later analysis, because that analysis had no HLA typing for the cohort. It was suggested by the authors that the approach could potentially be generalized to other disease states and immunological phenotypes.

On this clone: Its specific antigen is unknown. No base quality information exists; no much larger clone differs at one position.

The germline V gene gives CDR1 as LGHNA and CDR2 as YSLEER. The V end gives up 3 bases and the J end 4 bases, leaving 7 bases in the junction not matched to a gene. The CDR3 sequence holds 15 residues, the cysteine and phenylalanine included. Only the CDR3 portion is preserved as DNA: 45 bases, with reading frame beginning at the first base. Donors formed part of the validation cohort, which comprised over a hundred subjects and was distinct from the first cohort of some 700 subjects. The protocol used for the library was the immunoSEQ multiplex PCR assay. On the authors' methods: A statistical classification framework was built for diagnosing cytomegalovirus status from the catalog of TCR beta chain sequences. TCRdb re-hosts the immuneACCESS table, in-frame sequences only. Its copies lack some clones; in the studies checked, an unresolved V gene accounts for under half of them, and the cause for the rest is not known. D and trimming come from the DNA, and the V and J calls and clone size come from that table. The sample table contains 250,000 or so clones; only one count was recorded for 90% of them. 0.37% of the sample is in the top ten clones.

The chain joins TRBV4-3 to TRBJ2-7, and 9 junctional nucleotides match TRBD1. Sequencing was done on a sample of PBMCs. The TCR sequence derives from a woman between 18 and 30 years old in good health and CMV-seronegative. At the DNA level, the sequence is TGCGCCAGCAGCCAGGGACAGGGTGGGACGTACGAGCAGTACTTC. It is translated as CASSQGQGGTYEQYF.